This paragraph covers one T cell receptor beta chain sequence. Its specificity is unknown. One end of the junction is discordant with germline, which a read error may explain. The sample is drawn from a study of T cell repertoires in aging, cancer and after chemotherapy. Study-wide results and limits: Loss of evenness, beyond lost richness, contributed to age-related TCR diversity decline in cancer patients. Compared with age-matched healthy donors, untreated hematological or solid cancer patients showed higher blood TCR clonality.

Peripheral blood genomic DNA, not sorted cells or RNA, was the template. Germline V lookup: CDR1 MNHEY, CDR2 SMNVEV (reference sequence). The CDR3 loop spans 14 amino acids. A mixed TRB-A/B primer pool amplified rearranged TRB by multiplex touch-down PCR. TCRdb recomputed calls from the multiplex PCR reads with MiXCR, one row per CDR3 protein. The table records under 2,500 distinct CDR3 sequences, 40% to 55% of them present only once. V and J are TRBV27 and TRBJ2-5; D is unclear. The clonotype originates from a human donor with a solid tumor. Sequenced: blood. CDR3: CTSSLGSAIGTQYF. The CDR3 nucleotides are TGTACCAGCAGTTTGGGATCGGCCATTGGGACCCAGTACTTC.